The present T cell receptor (beta chain) was sequenced within a study of control samples from healthy donors and cancer patients. Sequencing was performed with immunoSEQ multiplex PCR; in TCRdb, only in-frame clones are kept and a portion is missing. Of 100,000 to 150,000 clones in the sample, roughly 87% are singletons; the top ten hold around 2%. Between the trimmed V and J ends, which lost 3 bases and 2 bases, there was a span of 12 bases. The CDR3 sequence is 15 residues long. Germline loops: CDR1 SGHRS, CDR2 YFSETQ. The sequenced material came from blood. The V call is TRBV5-1, the J call TRBJ2-1; the D is unclear. The clonotype originates from a man between 18 and 35 years old in good health. DNA for the CDR3: TGCGCCAGCAGCTGGCCGTGGGCGACCTACAATGAGCAGTTCTTC. This gives the protein CASSWPWATYNEQFF.